This T cell receptor (beta chain) was found in a study of T cells after yellow fever vaccination. In TCRdb, the 5' RACE reads were re-called with MiXCR into one record per CDR3 protein. The table includes roughly 32,000 distinct CDR3 sequences, more than 9% detected once. This clonotype was counted many times. CDR1 is SGHDT and CDR2 is YYEEEE in the germline V gene. The junction had 9 bases not matched to a gene; V was cut back by 4 bases and J by 6 bases. The CDR3 has 15 amino acids. This TCR was sampled from a man aged 18 to 29 who received the YFV17D yellow fever vaccine. Source: PBMCs, either bulk or a sorted T-cell subset (CD4+, CD8+, memory, or dextramer-sorted; not recorded which), taken around 14 days after the first yellow fever vaccination. The rearrangement joins TRBV5-6 to TRBJ1-4; 7 bases line up with TRBD1. This chain's CDR3 is CASSPGQDADEKLFF. The CDR3 coding sequence is TGTGCCAGCAGCCCCGGACAGGATGCGGATGAAAAACTGTTTTTT. Full variable domain (remainder filled in from reference TRBV5-6 and TRBJ1-4): DAGVTQSPTHLIKTRGQQVTLRCSPKSGHDTVSWYQQALGQGPQFIFQYYEEEERQRGNFPDRFSGHQFPNYSSELNVNALLLGDSALYLCASSPGQDADEKLFFGSGTQLSVL.